Listed below are T cell receptor beta chains from one sample, sequenced in a study of OX40 agonist ivuxolimab in advanced cancers. TCRdb keeps only in-frame clones here, not all; method: immunoSEQ multiplex PCR. The table records tens of thousands of clones, roughly 80% of them present only once. The sequencing used CD4+ or CD8+ T cells sorted from blood, collected in a trial of the OX40 agonist ivuxolimab. These receptors were collected from an adult with an advanced solid tumor such as melanoma, head and neck, liver or kidney cancer. Both conserved end residues are part of each CDR3. A D gene is named only where the DNA matches it firmly. Size is stated for part of the rows, as once, few or many counts, or as a class when the clone is expanded.

V	size	D	J	CDR3	DNA
TRBV30	NA	TRBD1	TRBJ1-3	CAWRETGGISGNTIYF	TGTGCCTGGAGAGAGACAGGGGGGATCTCTGGAAACACCATATATTTT
TRBV5-1	NA	NA	TRBJ2-7	CASSLEPDRSYEQYF	TGCGCCAGCAGCTTGGAACCAGACAGGTCCTACGAGCAGTACTTC
TRBV5-6	NA	TRBD1	TRBJ1-2	CASSWTGAIYGYTF	TGTGCCAGCAGCTGGACAGGGGCCATCTATGGCTACACCTTC
TRBV10-1	NA	TRBD2	TRBJ2-3	CASSDRPGLAKDTQYF	TGCGCCAGCAGTGACCGCCCGGGACTAGCTAAAGATACGCAGTATTTT
TRBV19	once	NA	TRBJ1-1	CASSIGYMNTEAFF	TGTGCCAGTAGTATTGGGTACATGAACACTGAAGCTTTCTTT
TRBV15	NA	TRBD1	TRBJ1-2	CATSRDGAGGARLGYTF	TGTGCCACCAGCAGAGATGGCGCAGGGGGCGCGAGATTAGGCTACACCTTC
TRBV19	NA	NA	TRBJ1-3	CASSTSSGSGNTIYF	TGTGCCAGCTCTACAAGCTCGGGTTCTGGAAACACCATATATTTT
TRBV15	NA	NA	TRBJ2-7	CATSSGISYEQYF	TGTGCCACCAGCAGCGGGATCTCCTACGAGCAGTACTTC
TRBV5-4	NA	NA	TRBJ2-7	CASSRALGYEQYF	TGTGCCAGCAGTCGGGCCCTGGGGTACGAGCAGTACTTC
TRBV28	NA	NA	TRBJ1-6	CASRRGAHNSPLHF	TGTGCCAGCAGGCGTGGTGCCCATAATTCACCCCTCCACTTT
TRBV30	few	TRBD2	TRBJ2-3	CAWSPGLAVYTDTQYF	TGTGCCTGGAGCCCGGGACTAGCGGTATACACAGATACGCAGTATTTT
TRBV27	NA	NA	TRBJ2-2	CASSSTTGELFF	TGTGCCAGCAGTTCTACCACCGGGGAGCTGTTTTTT
TRBV29-1	few	NA	TRBJ2-7	CSVRDGPYEQYF	TGCAGCGTGCGGGACGGACCTTACGAGCAGTACTTC
TRBV27	NA	NA	TRBJ2-2	CASKPGANTGELFF	TGTGCCAGCAAACCAGGGGCGAACACCGGGGAGCTGTTTTTT
TRBV7-2	NA	NA	TRBJ2-1	CASSPEWTSLYNEQFF	TGTGCCAGCAGCCCGGAATGGACCAGCTTATACAATGAGCAGTTCTTC
TRBV4-1	few	TRBD2	TRBJ2-3	CASSQFFAGEDTQYF	TGCGCCAGCAGCCAATTTTTCGCGGGAGAGGATACGCAGTATTTT
TRBV6-1	few	NA	TRBJ2-2	CASSVEAYGTNTGELFF	TGTGCCAGCAGTGTGGAAGCGTATGGAACGAACACCGGGGAGCTGTTTTTT